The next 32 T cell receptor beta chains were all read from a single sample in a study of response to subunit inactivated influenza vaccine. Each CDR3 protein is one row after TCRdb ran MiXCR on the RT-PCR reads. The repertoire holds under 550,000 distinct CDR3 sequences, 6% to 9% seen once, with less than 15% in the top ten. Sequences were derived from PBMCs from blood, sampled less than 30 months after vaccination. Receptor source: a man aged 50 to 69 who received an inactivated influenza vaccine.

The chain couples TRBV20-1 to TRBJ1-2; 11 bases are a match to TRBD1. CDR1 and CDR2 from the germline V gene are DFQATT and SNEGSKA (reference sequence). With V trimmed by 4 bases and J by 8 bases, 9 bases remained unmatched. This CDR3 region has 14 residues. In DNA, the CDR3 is TGCAGTGCTACCCCGGGACAGGGGGTGGCGGGCTACACCTTC. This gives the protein CSATPGQGVAGYTF.

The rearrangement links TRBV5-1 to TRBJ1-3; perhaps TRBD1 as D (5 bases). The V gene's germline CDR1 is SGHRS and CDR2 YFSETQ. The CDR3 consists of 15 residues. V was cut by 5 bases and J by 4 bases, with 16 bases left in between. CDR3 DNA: TGCGCCAGCAGACGCCGGGGGGGGAACGGAAACACCATATATTTT. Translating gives CASRRRGGNGNTIYF.

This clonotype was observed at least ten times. CDR3 nucleotides: TGCGCCAGCAGCTTAACGGCGGGAGAGGGGAGGTACGAGCAGTACTTC. This translates into CASSLTAGEGRYEQYF. The V and J genes are TRBV5-1 and TRBJ2-7; 7 nucleotides line up with TRBD2. This CDR3 is built from 16 residues. Germline V CDR1 and CDR2: SGHRS, YFSETQ. The junction had 12 bases not matched to a gene; V was cut back by 2 bases and J by 4 bases.

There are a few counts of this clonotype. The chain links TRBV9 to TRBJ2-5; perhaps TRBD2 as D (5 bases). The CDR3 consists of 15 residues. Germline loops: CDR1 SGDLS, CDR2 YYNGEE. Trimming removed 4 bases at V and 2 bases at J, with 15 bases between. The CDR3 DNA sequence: TGTGCCAGCAGCCCATCCCCCGGGGTTCAAGAGACCCAGTACTTC. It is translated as CASSPSPGVQETQYF.

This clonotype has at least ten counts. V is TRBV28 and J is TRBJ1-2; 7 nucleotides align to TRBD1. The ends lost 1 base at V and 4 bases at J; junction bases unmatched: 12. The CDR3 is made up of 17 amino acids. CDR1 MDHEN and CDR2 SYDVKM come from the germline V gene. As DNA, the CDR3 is TGTGCCAGCAGTTTATCTGGACAGGCAGCGTCCAGCTATGGCTACACCTTC. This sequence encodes CASSLSGQAASSYGYTF.

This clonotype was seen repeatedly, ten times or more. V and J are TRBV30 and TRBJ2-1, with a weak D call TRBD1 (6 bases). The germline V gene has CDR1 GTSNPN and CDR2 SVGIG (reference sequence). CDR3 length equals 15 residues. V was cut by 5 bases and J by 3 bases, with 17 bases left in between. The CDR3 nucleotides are TGTGCCTGGGCTTCGGGTCCAGGGGTCTACAATGAGCAGTTCTTC. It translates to CAWASGPGVYNEQFF.

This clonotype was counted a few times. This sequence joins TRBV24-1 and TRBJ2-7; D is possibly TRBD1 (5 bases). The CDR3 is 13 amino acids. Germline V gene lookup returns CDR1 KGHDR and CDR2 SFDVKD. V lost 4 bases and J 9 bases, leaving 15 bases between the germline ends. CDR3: CATSDPGHAVQYF. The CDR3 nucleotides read TGTGCCACCAGTGACCCAGGACACGCGGTGCAGTACTTC.

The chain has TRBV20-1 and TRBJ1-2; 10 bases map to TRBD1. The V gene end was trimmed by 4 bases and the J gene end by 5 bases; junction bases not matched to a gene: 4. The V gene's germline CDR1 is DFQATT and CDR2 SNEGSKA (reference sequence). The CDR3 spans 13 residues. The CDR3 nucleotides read TGCAGTGCTAACCGGGACAGGGGTTATGGCTACACCTTC. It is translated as CSANRDRGYGYTF.

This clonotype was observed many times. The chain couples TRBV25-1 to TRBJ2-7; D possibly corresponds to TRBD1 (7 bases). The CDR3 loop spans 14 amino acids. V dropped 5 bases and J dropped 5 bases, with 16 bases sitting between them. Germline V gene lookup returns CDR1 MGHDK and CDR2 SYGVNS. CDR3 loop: CASSTQGGIDEQYF. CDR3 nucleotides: TGTGCCAGCAGTACTCAGGGGGGAATCGACGAGCAGTACTTC.

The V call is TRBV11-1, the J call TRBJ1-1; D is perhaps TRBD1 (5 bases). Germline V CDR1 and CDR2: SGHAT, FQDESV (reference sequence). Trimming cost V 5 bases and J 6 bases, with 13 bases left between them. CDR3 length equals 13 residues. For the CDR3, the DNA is TGTGCCAGCAGCCAGGGTGTTCAGTCTGAAGCTTTCTTT. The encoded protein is CASSQGVQSEAFF. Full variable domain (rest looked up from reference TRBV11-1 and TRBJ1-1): EAEVAQSPRYKITEKSQAVAFWCDPISGHATLYWYRQILGQGPELLVQFQDESVVDDSQLPKDRFSAERLKGVDSTLKIQPAELGDSAMYLCASSQGVQSEAFFGQGTRLTVV.

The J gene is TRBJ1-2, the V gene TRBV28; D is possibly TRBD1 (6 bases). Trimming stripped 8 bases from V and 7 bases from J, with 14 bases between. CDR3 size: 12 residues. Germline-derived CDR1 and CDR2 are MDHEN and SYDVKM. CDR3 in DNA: TGTGCCAGCGGAGAGAGGGGGTCTGGCTACACCTTC. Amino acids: CASGERGSGYTF.

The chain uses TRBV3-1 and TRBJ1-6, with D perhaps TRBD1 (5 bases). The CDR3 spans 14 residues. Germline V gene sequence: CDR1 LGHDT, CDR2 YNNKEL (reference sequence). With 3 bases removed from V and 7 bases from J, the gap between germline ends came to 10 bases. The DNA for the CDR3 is TGTGCCAGCAGCCAGGGGCGCAGAAATTCACCCCTCCACTTT. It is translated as CASSQGRRNSPLHF. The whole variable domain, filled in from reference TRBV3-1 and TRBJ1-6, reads DTAVSQTPKYLVTQMGNDKSIKCEQNLGHDTMYWYKQDSKKFLKIMFSYNNKELIINETVPNRFSPKSPDKAHLNLHINSLELGDSAVYFCASSQGRRNSPLHFGNGTRLTVT.

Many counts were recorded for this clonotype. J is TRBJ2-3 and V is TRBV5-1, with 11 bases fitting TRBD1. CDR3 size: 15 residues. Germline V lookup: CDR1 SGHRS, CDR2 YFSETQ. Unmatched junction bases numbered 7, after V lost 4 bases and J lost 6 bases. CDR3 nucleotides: TGCGCCAGCAGCCTCGGACAGGGGGCTTCGGATACGCAGTATTTT. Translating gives CASSLGQGASDTQYF.

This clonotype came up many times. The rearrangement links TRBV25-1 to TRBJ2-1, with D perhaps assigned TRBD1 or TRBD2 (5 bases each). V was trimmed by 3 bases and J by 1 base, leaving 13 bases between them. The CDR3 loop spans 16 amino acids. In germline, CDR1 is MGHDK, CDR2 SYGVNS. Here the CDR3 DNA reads TGTGCCAGCAGTGACTCGGGACCCCTTTCCTACAATGAGCAGTTCTTC. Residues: CASSDSGPLSYNEQFF.

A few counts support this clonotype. This CDR3 reads CASFTSGAETQYF. CDR3 nucleotides: TGCGCCAGTTTTACTAGCGGGGCAGAGACCCAGTACTTC. The gene calls are TRBV10-2 and TRBJ2-5; 10 bases are a match to TRBD2. Germline V gives CDR1 WSHSY, CDR2 SAAADI. This CDR3 region has 13 residues. V shed 9 bases and J 4 bases; nucleotides not matched to a gene: 5.

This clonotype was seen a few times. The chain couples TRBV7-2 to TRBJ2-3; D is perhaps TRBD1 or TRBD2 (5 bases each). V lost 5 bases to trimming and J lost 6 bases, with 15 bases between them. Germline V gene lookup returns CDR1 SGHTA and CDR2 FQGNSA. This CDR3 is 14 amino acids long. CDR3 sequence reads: CASSDRDRRDTQYF. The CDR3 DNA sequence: TGTGCCAGCAGCGACCGGGACCGGCGGGATACGCAGTATTTT.

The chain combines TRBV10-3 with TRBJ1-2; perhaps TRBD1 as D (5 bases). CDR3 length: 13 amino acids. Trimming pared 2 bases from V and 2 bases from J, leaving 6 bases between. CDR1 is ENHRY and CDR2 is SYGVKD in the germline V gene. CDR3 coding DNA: TGTGCCATCAGTGAGGACAGCAACTATGGCTACACCTTC. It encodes CAISEDSNYGYTF.

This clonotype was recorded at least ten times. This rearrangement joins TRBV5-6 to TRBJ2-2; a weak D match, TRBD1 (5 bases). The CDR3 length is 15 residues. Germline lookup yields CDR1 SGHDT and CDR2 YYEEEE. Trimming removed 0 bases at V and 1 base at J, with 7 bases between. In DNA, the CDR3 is TGTGCCAGCAGCTTGGGACAGCTGAACACCGGGGAGCTGTTTTTT. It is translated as CASSLGQLNTGELFF.

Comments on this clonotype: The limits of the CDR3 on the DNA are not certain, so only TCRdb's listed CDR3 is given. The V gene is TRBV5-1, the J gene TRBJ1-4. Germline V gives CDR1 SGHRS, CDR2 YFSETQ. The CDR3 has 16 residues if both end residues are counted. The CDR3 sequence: CASSLDRGGGVKNCFF.

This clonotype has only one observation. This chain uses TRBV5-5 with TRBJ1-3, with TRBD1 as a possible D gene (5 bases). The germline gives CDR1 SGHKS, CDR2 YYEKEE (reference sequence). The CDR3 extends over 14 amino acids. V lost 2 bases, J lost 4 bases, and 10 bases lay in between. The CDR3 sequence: CASSFQGYGNTIYF. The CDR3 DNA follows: TGTGCCAGCAGCTTTCAGGGTTACGGAAACACCATATATTTT.

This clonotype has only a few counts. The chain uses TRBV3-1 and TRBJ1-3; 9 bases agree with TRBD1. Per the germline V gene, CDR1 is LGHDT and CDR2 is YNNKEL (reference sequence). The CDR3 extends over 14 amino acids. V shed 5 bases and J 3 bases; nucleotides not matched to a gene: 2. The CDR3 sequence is CASSEGQGGNTIYF. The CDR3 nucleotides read TGTGCCAGCAGCGAGGGACAGGGTGGAAACACCATATATTTT.

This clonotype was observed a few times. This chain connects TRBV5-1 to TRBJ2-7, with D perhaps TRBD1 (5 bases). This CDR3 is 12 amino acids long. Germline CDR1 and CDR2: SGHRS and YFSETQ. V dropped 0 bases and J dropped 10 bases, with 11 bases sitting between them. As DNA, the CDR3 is TGCGCCAGCAGCTTGGGGAATCAGGGACAGTACTTC. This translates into CASSLGNQGQYF.

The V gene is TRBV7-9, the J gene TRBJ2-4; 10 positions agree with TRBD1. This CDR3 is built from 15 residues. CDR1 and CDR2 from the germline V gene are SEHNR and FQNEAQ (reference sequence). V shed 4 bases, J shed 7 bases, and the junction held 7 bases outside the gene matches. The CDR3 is CASSYWTGGENIQYF. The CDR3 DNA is TGTGCCAGCAGCTACTGGACAGGGGGAGAGAACATTCAGTACTTC.

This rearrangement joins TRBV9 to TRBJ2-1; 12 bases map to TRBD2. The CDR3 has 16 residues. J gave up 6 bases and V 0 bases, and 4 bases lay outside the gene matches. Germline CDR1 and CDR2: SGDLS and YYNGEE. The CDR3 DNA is TGTGCCAGCAGCGTAGCTCTAGCGGGAGGGCCCAATGAGCAGTTCTTC. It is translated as CASSVALAGGPNEQFF.

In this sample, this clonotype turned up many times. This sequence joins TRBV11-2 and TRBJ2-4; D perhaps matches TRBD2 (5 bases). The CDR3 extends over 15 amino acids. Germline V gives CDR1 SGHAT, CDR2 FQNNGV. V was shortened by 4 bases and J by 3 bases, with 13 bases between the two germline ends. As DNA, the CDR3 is TGTGCCAGCAGCTCCCTGAGAGGGTTCAAAAACATTCAGTACTTC. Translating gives CASSSLRGFKNIQYF.

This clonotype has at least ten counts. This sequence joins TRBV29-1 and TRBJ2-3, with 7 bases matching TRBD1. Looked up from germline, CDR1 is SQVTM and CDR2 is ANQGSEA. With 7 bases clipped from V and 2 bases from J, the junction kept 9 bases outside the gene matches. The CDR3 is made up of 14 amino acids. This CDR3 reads CSGTGQLITDTQYF. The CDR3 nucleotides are TGCAGCGGTACGGGACAGTTGATCACAGATACGCAGTATTTT.

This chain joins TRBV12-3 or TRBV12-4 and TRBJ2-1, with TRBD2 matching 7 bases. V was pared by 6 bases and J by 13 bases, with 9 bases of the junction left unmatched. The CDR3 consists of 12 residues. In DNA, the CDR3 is TGTGCCAGCAGCCCGAGGCGGGGGATCCAGTTCTTC. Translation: CASSPRRGIQFF.

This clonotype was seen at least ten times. CDR3: CASSQGWSSLSGANVLTF. CDR3 sequence (DNA): TGCGCCAGCAGCCAAGGATGGTCGTCACTCTCTGGGGCCAACGTCCTGACTTTC. The gene calls are TRBV4-3 and TRBJ2-6, with D hard to call. The V end lost 1 base, the J end lost 0 bases, and 13 bases lay between the germline ends. CDR3 size: 18 residues. The V gene's germline CDR1 is LGHNA and CDR2 YSLEER.

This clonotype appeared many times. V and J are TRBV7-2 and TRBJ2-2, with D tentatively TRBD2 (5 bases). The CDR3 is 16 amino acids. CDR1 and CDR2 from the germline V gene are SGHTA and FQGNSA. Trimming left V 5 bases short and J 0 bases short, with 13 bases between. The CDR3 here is CASSLRRLTNTGELFF. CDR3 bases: TGTGCCAGCAGCCTCCGCAGACTAACGAACACCGGGGAGCTGTTTTTT.

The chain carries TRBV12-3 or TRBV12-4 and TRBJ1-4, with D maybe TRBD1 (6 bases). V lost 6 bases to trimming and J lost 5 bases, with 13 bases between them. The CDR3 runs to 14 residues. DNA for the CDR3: TGTGCCAGCAGCGCCGACAGGAGGAATGAAAAACTGTTTTTT. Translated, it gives CASSADRRNEKLFF.

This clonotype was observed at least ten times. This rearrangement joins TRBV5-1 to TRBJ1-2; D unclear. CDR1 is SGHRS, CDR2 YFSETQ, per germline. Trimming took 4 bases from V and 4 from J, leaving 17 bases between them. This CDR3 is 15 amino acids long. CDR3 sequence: CASSRLEGGRYGYTF. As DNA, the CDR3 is TGCGCCAGCAGCCGACTGGAGGGAGGTCGCTATGGCTACACCTTC.

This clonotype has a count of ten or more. In nucleotides, the CDR3 is TGCAGTGCTAGAAATAGCGGGAGTAGGTACGAGCAGTACTTC. It is translated as CSARNSGSRYEQYF. The chain is built from TRBV20-1 and TRBJ2-7, with 9 bases fitting TRBD2. The junction had 6 bases not matched to a gene; V was cut back by 2 bases and J by 4 bases. This CDR3 has 14 residues. Germline V lookup: CDR1 DFQATT, CDR2 SNEGSKA (reference sequence).